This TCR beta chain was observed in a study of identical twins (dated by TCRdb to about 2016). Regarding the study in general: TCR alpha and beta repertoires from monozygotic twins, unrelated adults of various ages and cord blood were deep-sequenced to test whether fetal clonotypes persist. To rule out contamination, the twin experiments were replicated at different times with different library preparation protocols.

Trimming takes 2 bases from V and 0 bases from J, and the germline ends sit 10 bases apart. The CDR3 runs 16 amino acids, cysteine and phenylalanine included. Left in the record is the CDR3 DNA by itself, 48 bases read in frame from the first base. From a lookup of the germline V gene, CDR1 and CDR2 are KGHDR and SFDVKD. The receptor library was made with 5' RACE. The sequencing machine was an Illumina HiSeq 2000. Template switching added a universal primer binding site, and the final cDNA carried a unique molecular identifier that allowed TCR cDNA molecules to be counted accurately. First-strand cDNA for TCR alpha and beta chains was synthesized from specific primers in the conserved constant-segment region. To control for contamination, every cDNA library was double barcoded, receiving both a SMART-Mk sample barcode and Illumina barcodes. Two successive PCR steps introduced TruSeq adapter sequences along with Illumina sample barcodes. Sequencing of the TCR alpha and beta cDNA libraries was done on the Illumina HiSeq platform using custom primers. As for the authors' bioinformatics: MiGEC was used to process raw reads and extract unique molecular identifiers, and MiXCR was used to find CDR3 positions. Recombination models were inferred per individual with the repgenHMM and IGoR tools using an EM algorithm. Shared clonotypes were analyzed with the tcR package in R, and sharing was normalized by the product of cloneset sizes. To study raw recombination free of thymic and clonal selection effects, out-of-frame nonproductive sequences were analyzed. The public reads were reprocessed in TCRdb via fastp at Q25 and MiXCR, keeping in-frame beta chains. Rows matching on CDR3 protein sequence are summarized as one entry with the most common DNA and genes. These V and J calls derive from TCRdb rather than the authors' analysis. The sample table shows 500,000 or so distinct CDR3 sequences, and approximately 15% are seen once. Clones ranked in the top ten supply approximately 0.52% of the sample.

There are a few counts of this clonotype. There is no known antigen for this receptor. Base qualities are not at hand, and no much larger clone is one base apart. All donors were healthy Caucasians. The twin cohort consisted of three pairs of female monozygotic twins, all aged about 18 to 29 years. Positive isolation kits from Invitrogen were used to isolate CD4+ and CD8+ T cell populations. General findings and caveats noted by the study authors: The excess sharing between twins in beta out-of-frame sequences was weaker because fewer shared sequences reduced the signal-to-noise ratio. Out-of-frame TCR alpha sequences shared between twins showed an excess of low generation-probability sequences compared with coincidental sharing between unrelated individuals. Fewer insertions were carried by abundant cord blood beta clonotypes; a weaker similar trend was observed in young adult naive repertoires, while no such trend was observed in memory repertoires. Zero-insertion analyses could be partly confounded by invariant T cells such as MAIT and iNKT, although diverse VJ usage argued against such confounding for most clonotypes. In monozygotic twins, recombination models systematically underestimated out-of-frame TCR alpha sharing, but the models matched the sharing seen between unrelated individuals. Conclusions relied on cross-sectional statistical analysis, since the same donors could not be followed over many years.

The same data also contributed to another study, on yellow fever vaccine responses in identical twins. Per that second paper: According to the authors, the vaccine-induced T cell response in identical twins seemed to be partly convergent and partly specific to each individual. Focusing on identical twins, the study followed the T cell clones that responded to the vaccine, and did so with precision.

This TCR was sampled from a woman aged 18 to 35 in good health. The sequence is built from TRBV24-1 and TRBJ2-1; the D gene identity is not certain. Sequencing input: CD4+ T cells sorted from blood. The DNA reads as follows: TGTGCCACCAGTGATTCCGACGGATTCTCCTACAATGAGCAGTTCTTC. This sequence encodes CATSDSDGFSYNEQFF.